Each of the 25 T cell receptor beta chains below was sequenced from the same sample in a study of T cell responses to AZD1222 COVID-19 vaccine. TCRdb's table, derived via immunoSEQ multiplex PCR, lists solely in-frame clones and lacks some. The data hold 90,000 to 120,000 clones, with around 92% observed a single time. The source was peripheral blood, collected 28 days after the second AZD1222 dose. The receptor set was obtained from an adult who received the AZD1222 COVID-19 vaccine.

The rearrangement links TRBV28 to TRBJ1-1, with 11 bases aligning to TRBD1. This CDR3 spans 13 amino acids. Germline assignment: CDR1 MDHEN and CDR2 SYDVKM. V lost 6 bases, J lost 3 bases, and 0 bases stayed unmatched. For the CDR3, the DNA is TGTGCCAGCAGGGGACAGGGGGACACTGAAGCTTTCTTT. It is translated as CASRGQGDTEAFF. The complete variable domain, with remaining parts taken from reference TRBV28 and TRBJ1-1, reads DVKVTQSSRYLVKRTGEKVFLECVQDMDHENMFWYRQDPGLGLRLIYFSYDVKMKEKGDIPEGYSVSREKKERFSLILESASTNQTSMYLCASRGQGDTEAFFGQGTRLTVV.

The rearrangement joins TRBV19 to TRBJ2-2, with TRBD1 matching 10 bases. Germline V gives CDR1 LNHDA, CDR2 SQIVND (reference sequence). Trimming cost V 5 bases and J 1 base; bases outside gene matches: 4. CDR3 length: 16 residues. CDR3 in DNA: TGTGCCAGTAGTCCTTGGACAGGGGGGAACACCGGGGAGCTGTTTTTT. This gives the protein CASSPWTGGNTGELFF.

V and J are TRBV29-1 and TRBJ2-7, with D perhaps assigned TRBD1 or TRBD2 (6 bases each). CDR1 SQVTM and CDR2 ANQGSEA come from the germline V gene. CDR3 length: 12 amino acids. Trimming left V 5 bases short and J 3 bases short, with 11 bases between. As DNA, the CDR3 is TGCAGCGTTAAGGGGGGCGGCTACGAGCAGTACTTC. It specifies CSVKGGGYEQYF.

The chain links TRBV19 to TRBJ1-5; no clear D. Germline CDR1 LNHDA, CDR2 SQIVND (reference sequence). Trimming stripped 6 bases from V and 3 bases from J, with 12 bases between. There are 14 residues in the CDR3. The CDR3 sequence: CASSGVSDNQPQHF. The CDR3 DNA reads as TGTGCCAGTAGCGGGGTAAGTGACAATCAGCCCCAGCATTTT.

The chain couples TRBV4-1 to TRBJ1-5, with a possible D match to TRBD1 (6 bases). The CDR3 length is 16 residues. V shed 4 bases and J shed 0 bases, with 13 bases lying between them. Germline V CDR1 and CDR2: MGHRA, YSYEKL. Here the CDR3 DNA reads TGCGCCAGCAGCCTCGATGGGGGCTATAGCAATCAGCCCCAGCATTTT. Translation gives CASSLDGGYSNQPQHF.

The chain employs TRBV3-1 (or the pseudogene TRBV3-2) and TRBJ2-2, with D possibly TRBD2 on 5 matching bases. This CDR3 has 15 residues. Trimming removed 4 bases at V and 0 bases at J, with 9 bases between. CDR1 is LGHDT and CDR2 is YNNKEL in the germline V gene (reference sequence). The CDR3 coding sequence is TGTGCCAGCAGCCTCTGGGAGACGAACACCGGGGAGCTGTTTTTT. It encodes CASSLWETNTGELFF.

V is TRBV12-3 or TRBV12-4 and J is TRBJ2-1; D is uncertain. The CDR3 extends over 13 amino acids. With 2 bases removed from V and 7 bases from J, the gap between germline ends came to 9 bases. The CDR3 nucleotides read TGTGCCAGCAGTTTAAACCATGTGAATGAGCAGTTCTTC. Translation: CASSLNHVNEQFF.

The chain is built from TRBV27 and TRBJ1-3; possible D gene TRBD1, 5 bases. The CDR3 runs 18 residues. The V end lost 4 bases, the J end lost 1 base, and 20 bases lay between the germline ends. The germline V gene encodes CDR1 MNHEY and CDR2 SMNVEV (reference sequence). CDR3 in amino acids: CASSSLRSGRVSGNTIYF. The CDR3 DNA is TGTGCCAGCAGTTCGTTGAGGTCAGGGAGGGTTTCTGGAAACACCATATATTTT.

This rearrangement joins TRBV6-1 to TRBJ2-1, with D possibly being TRBD1 or TRBD2 (5 bases each). The CDR3 is 13 residues long. Trimming left V 3 bases short and J 9 bases short, with 12 bases between. The V gene's germline CDR1 is MNHNS and CDR2 SASEGT. The DNA for the CDR3 is TGTGCCAGCAGTGATCGAGGGGCCGGTGAGCAGTTCTTC. Protein sequence: CASSDRGAGEQFF.

The chain recombines TRBV5-1 with TRBJ1-4; D call uncertain. Germline V CDR1 and CDR2: SGHRS, YFSETQ. This CDR3 spans 14 amino acids. Trimming took 0 bases from V and 7 from J, leaving 10 bases between them. CDR3 DNA: TGCGCCAGCAGCTTGGCGGGGTTGGGTGAAAAACTGTTTTTT. Amino acid sequence: CASSLAGLGEKLFF.

V and J are TRBV6-5 and TRBJ2-5, with D hard to call. V lost 0 bases and J lost 3, with 8 bases in between. CDR1 is MNHEY, CDR2 SVGAGI, per germline. The CDR3 has 14 residues. DNA for the CDR3: TGTGCCAGCAGTTACTCGAGTAGGAAAGAGACCCAGTACTTC. Protein product: CASSYSSRKETQYF.

The sample holds one count of this clone. This chain joins TRBV29-1 and TRBJ2-5; D is perhaps TRBD1 (6 bases). Trimming shortened V by 0 bases and J by 5 bases, and 10 bases separated the two germline ends. Looked up from germline, CDR1 is SQVTM and CDR2 is ANQGSEA. This CDR3 is built from 13 residues. CDR3 nucleotide sequence: TGCAGCGTTGAAGATTCGAGGGGGGAGACCCAGTACTTC. Translated, it gives CSVEDSRGETQYF.

The chain couples TRBV5-1 to TRBJ1-1, with D perhaps TRBD1 (6 bases). Looked up from germline, CDR1 is SGHRS and CDR2 is YFSETQ. V lost 2 bases and J lost 10, with 12 bases in between. This CDR3 spans 12 amino acids. CDR3 bases: TGCGCCAGCAGCTTAGGAGAGGGGGGAGCTTTCTTT. The encoded protein is CASSLGEGGAFF.

The chain links TRBV27 to TRBJ1-1; weak D call: TRBD1 (6 bases). This CDR3 spans 15 amino acids. Trimming stripped 3 bases from V and 1 base from J, with 12 bases between. Per the germline V gene, CDR1 is MNHEY and CDR2 is SMNVEV (reference sequence). As DNA, the CDR3 is TGTGCCAGCAGTTTCGCAGGGGCCGGGAACACTGAAGCTTTCTTT. It specifies CASSFAGAGNTEAFF.

This chain connects TRBV19 to TRBJ1-1; tentatively, D is TRBD1 (5 bases). This CDR3 is 14 amino acids long. Deletions cut 9 bases from V and 1 base from J, with 15 bases between. CDR1 and CDR2 (germline): LNHDA, SQIVND (reference sequence). CDR3 sequence (DNA): TGTGCCAGCCGTTCCGACAGCTGGAACACTGAAGCTTTCTTT. This codes for CASRSDSWNTEAFF. The variable domain in full, completed from reference TRBV19 and TRBJ1-1, reads DGGITQSPKYLFRKEGQNVTLSCEQNLNHDAMYWYRQDPGQGLRLIYYSQIVNDFQKGDIAEGYSVSREKKESFPLTVTSAQKNPTAFYLCASRSDSWNTEAFFGQGTRLTVV.

The chain is built from TRBV5-1 and TRBJ2-7, with 10 bases aligning to TRBD2. The J segment lost 0 bases and the V segment lost 3 bases, leaving 6 bases of the junction unmatched. CDR1 and CDR2 from the germline V gene are SGHRS and YFSETQ. This CDR3 is built from 16 residues. CDR3 nucleotides: TGCGCCAGCAGCTGGACTAGCGGAGACGGCTCCTACGAGCAGTACTTC. As protein: CASSWTSGDGSYEQYF. Full variable domain (rest looked up from reference TRBV5-1 and TRBJ2-7): KAGVTQTPRYLIKTRGQQVTLSCSPISGHRSVSWYQQTPGQGLQFLFEYFSETQRNKGNFPGRFSGRQFSNSRSEMNVSTLELGDSALYLCASSWTSGDGSYEQYFGPGTRLTVT.

The chain joins TRBV19 to TRBJ1-1, with 8 positions matching TRBD1. Germline CDR1 LNHDA, CDR2 SQIVND (reference sequence). With V trimmed by 5 bases and J by 3 bases, 2 bases remained unmatched. This CDR3 is built from 13 residues. The CDR3 DNA reads TGTGCCAGTAGTCCGGACAGGGACACTGAAGCTTTCTTT. Residues: CASSPDRDTEAFF.

The chain recombines TRBV6-2 or TRBV6-3 with TRBJ2-7, with a tentative D call TRBD2 (6 bases). The CDR3 covers 15 residues. Germline-derived CDR1 and CDR2 are MNHEY and SVGEGT. V was clipped by 0 bases and J by 1 base, with 10 bases between them. CDR3 amino acids: CASSYSQGRSYEQYF. DNA of the CDR3: TGTGCCAGCAGTTACTCGCAAGGGAGGTCCTACGAGCAGTACTTC.

The rearrangement links TRBV9 to TRBJ2-5; the D gene is possibly TRBD2 (5 bases). Germline-derived CDR1 and CDR2 are SGDLS and YYNGEE. Trimming removed 4 bases from V and 4 bases from J, with 20 bases in between. This CDR3 is 16 amino acids long. The CDR3 is CASSPRAGKRVETQYF. DNA for the CDR3: TGTGCCAGCAGCCCCCGCGCCGGGAAACGCGTAGAGACCCAGTACTTC. Full variable domain (remainder filled in from reference TRBV9 and TRBJ2-5): DSGVTQTPKHLITATGQRVTLRCSPRSGDLSVYWYQQSLDQGLQFLIQYYNGEERAKGNILERFSAQQFPDLHSELNLSSLELGDSALYFCASSPRAGKRVETQYFGPGTRLLVL.

The rearrangement uses TRBV4-3 and TRBJ2-3; weak D call: TRBD2 (5 bases). This CDR3 has 15 residues. V gave up 0 bases and J gave up 1 base, with 8 bases separating them. Germline V gene data show CDR1 as LGHNA and CDR2 as YSLEER. CDR3 coding DNA: TGCGCCAGCAGCCAAGACGGGAAGGGCACAGATACGCAGTATTTT. Translating gives CASSQDGKGTDTQYF.

The gene calls are TRBV28 and TRBJ2-1, with D tentatively TRBD1 (6 bases). CDR1 and CDR2 from the germline V gene are MDHEN and SYDVKM. The V and J ends lost 5 bases and 5 bases respectively, with 22 bases between them. The CDR3 runs 17 residues. The CDR3 nucleotides read TGTGCCAGCAGTCCCACCCAGGGGTCTCCACCGAACAATGAGCAGTTCTTC. Its translation is CASSPTQGSPPNNEQFF.

This chain joins TRBV9 and TRBJ2-3; D not certain. CDR1 is SGDLS and CDR2 is YYNGEE in the germline V gene. This CDR3 has 16 amino acids. With 4 bases removed from V and 1 base from J, the gap between germline ends came to 16 bases. Here the CDR3 DNA reads TGTGCCAGCAGCCCGTCGGTCGGCGTTGGCACAGATACGCAGTATTTT. It encodes CASSPSVGVGTDTQYF.

The rearrangement joins TRBV9 to TRBJ1-1; D is ambiguous. V gave up 3 bases and J gave up 1 base, with 10 bases separating them. Germline CDR1 is SGDLS and CDR2 is YYNGEE. The CDR3 runs 14 residues. CDR3 in DNA: TGTGCCAGCAGCGCTTCTTTCAAGAACACTGAAGCTTTCTTT. Its translation is CASSASFKNTEAFF.

The chain has TRBV19 and TRBJ2-7; no clear D gene. The germline V gene has CDR1 LNHDA and CDR2 SQIVND (reference sequence). The CDR3 runs to 14 residues. The V end lost 4 bases, the J end lost 0 bases, and 10 bases lay between the germline ends. The DNA for the CDR3 is TGTGCCAGTAGTAGTACAGACCTCTCCTACGAGCAGTACTTC. The encoded protein is CASSSTDLSYEQYF.

The genes are TRBV18 and TRBJ1-3; no definite D call. Germline V gives CDR1 KGHSH, CDR2 LQKENI. The CDR3 has 15 residues. With 6 bases removed from V and 2 bases from J, the gap between germline ends came to 14 bases. In nucleotides, the CDR3 is TGTGCCAGCTCTCACAGCGGGGAGGCTGGAAACACCATATATTTT. This translates into CASSHSGEAGNTIYF.